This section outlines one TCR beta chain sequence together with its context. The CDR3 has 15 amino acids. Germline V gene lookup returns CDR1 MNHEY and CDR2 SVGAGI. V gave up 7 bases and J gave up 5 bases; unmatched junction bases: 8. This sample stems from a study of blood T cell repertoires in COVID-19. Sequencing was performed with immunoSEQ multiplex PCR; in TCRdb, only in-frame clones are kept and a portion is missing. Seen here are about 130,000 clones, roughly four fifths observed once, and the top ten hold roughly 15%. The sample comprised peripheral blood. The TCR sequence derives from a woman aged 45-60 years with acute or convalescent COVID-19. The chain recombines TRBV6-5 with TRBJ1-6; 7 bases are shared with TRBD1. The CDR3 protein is CASTETGAHNSPLHF. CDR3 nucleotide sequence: TGTGCCAGCACCGAAACAGGGGCTCATAATTCACCCCTCCACTTT.